These 6 T cell receptor beta chains share one sample of origin, sequenced in a study of breast tumors, draining lymph nodes, adjacent tissues. TCRdb used MiXCR to reprocess the multiplex PCR reads, holding one entry per CDR3 protein. The data show roughly 20,000 distinct CDR3 sequences, with 32% seen just once and 11% held by the top ten. Source material: breast tumor tissue. The origin of the receptors is a female donor with breast cancer. Some clones in this sample may be carry-over from other donors' samples.

The chain has TRBV6-4 and TRBJ1-5, with D unresolved. V dropped 11 bases and J dropped 4 bases, with 15 bases sitting between them. CDR1 MRHNA and CDR2 SNTAGT come from the germline V gene. This CDR3 is 13 amino acids long. As DNA, the CDR3 is TGTGCCGTCTTAACCCACCAAAATCAGCCCCAGCATTTT. Its protein is CAVLTHQNQPQHF.

A remark on this clonotype: A read error may account for a junction end that differs from germline. The chain uses TRBV27 and TRBJ2-7; TRBD2 agrees at 9 bases. Germline V lookup: CDR1 MNHEY, CDR2 SMNVEV (reference sequence). This CDR3 comprises 16 residues. CDR3 amino acids: CASNLSWASGNYGQYF. The CDR3 region has the DNA TGTGCCAGCAATTTATCATGGGCTAGCGGGAACTACGGGCAGTACTTC.

This clonotype was counted at least ten times. The chain joins TRBV19 to TRBJ1-6; the match to TRBD1 covers 8 bases. With 5 bases clipped from V and 4 bases from J, the junction kept 10 bases outside the gene matches. There are 17 residues in the CDR3. CDR1 and CDR2 (germline): LNHDA, SQIVND (reference sequence). The CDR3, as DNA: TGTGCCAGTAGTGAAACAGGGGGAATAGAATATAATTCACCCCTCCACTTT. Translating it yields CASSETGGIEYNSPLHF.

This clonotype was counted many times. This chain links TRBV7-9 with TRBJ2-3; D uncertain. CDR3 length: 14 residues. CDR1 SEHNR and CDR2 FQNEAQ come from the germline V gene (reference sequence). V lost 5 bases and J lost 1, with 10 bases in between. Here the CDR3 DNA reads TGTGCCAGCAGCCTGTGGACGGGCACAGATACGCAGTATTTT. This translates into CASSLWTGTDTQYF.

In its sample, this clonotype was seen many times. V usage is TRBV7-2 and J usage is TRBJ2-1; the D gene could be TRBD1 or TRBD2 (6 bases each). CDR3 length: 17 residues. From germline, CDR1 is SGHTA and CDR2 FQGNSA. V lost 0 bases and J 0 bases, leaving 12 bases between the germline ends. The CDR3: CASSLALGGSSYNEQFF. DNA for the CDR3: TGTGCCAGCAGCTTAGCGCTAGGGGGGAGCTCCTACAATGAGCAGTTCTTC.

This clonotype has a handful of counts. Since the CDR3 does not end with the conserved phenylalanine or tryptophan, this likely comes from a read error. No DNA is shown, since the ends of the CDR3 on it are uncertain; the CDR3 is the one TCRdb lists. The chain joins TRBV6-5 to TRBJ2-1; the table's D gene call, TRBD2, was not cross checked with the DNA. Germline CDR1 is MNHEY and CDR2 is SVGAGI. The CDR3 is 9 amino acids in total, end residues counted. The CDR3 protein is CASSYAIAG.